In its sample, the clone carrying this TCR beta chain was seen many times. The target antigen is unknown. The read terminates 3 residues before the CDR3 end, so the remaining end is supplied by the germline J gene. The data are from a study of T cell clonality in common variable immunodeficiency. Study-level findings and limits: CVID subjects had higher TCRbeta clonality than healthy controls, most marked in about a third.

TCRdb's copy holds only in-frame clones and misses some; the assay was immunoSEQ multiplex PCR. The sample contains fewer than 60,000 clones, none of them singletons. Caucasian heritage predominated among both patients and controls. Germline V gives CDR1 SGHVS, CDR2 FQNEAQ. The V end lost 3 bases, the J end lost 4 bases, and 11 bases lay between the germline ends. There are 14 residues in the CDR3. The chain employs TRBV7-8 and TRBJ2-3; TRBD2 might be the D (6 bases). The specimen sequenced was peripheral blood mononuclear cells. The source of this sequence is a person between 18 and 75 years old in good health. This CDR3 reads CASSFGGRPDTQYF. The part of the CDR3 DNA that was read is TGTGCCAGCAGCTTTGGGGGGAGACCAGATACG.